This is a list of T cell receptor beta chains from one sample in a study of T cells in Graves' hyperthyroidism and ophthalmopathy. Each CDR3 protein gets one entry after TCRdb re-called the multiplex PCR reads with MiXCR. The table has about 300,000 distinct CDR3 sequences, roughly a fifth seen once. The specimen was blood. The receptors were gathered from a man in his forties or fifties with Graves' ophthalmopathy. CDR3s include the opening cysteine and the closing phenylalanine or tryptophan. Fields, in order: V gene, D gene, J gene, CDR3 length, clone size, CDR3 protein, CDR3 DNA. D genes are given only for firm matches. Clone size is shown for a subset of rows, as once, few, many or a class of expanded clone.

TRBV10-2	NA	TRBJ2-7	14	NA	CASTRTPVGYEQYF	TGCGCCTCAACCCGGACACCGGTCGGCTACGAGCAGTACTTC
TRBV28	NA	TRBJ2-3	15	NA	CASSPSATSTDTQYF	TGTGCCAGCAGCCCGTCAGCAACTAGCACAGATACGCAGTATTTT
TRBV20-1	NA	TRBJ2-7	13	NA	CSARASQTYEQYF	TGCAGTGCTAGAGCTTCGCAAACCTACGAGCAGTACTTC
TRBV14	NA	TRBJ2-3	16	few	CASSQDRGGATDTQYF	TGTGCCAGCAGCCAAGATAGAGGCGGGGCGACAGATACGCAGTATTTT
TRBV25-1	NA	TRBJ1-1	13	few	CASGGSGDTEAFF	TGTGCCAGTGGGGGGTCCGGGGACACTGAAGCTTTCTTT
TRBV5-1	NA	TRBJ2-3	14	NA	CASSLDTHTDTQYF	TGCGCCAGCAGCTTGGACACACACACAGATACGCAGTATTTT
TRBV6-1	TRBD1	TRBJ2-7	13	many	CASSTGGLYEQYF	TGTGCCAGCAGTACAGGGGGCCTTTACGAGCAGTACTTC
TRBV6-6	TRBD1	TRBJ2-7	17	few	CASSYVGSFQGAYEQYF	TGTGCCAGCAGTTACGTTGGGAGTTTCCAGGGGGCTTATGAGCAGTACTTC
TRBV7-9	TRBD1	TRBJ1-1	14	many	CASSLDTGDTEAFF	TGTGCCAGCAGCTTAGATACAGGGGACACTGAAGCTTTCTTT
TRBV6-1	NA	TRBJ2-7	15	NA	CASSASGILFYEQYF	TGTGCCAGCAGTGCCTCTGGCATACTATTCTACGAGCAGTACTTC
TRBV20-1	NA	TRBJ2-1	15	NA	CSARGSAGSYNEQFF	TGCAGTGCTAGGGGATCAGCGGGCTCCTACAATGAGCAGTTCTTC
TRBV20-1	NA	TRBJ2-3	15	many	CSAKDPRVAPDTQYF	TGCAGTGCTAAGGACCCGCGCGTAGCGCCAGATACGCAGTATTTT
TRBV7-9	NA	TRBJ2-1	15	NA	CASSSKQDRNNEQFF	TGTGCCAGCAGCTCCAAGCAGGACAGAAACAATGAGCAGTTCTTC
TRBV9	NA	TRBJ2-7	14	few	CASSVAVGGDEQYF	TGTGCCAGCAGCGTAGCGGTAGGGGGGGACGAGCAGTACTTC
TRBV27	TRBD2	TRBJ2-5	12	many	CATGGSSETQYF	TGTGCCACGGGGGGGAGCAGCGAGACCCAGTACTTC
TRBV20-1	TRBD2	TRBJ2-1	13	many	CSARGTSDNEQFF	TGCAGTGCTAGAGGGACTAGCGACAATGAGCAGTTCTTC
TRBV7-2	NA	TRBJ2-7	16	once	CASSAPGRIRSYEQYF	TGTGCCAGCAGCGCCCCCGGACGGATTCGTTCCTACGAGCAGTACTTC
TRBV15	TRBD2	TRBJ2-3	15	NA	CATSSPLSGDSTQYF	TGTGCCACCAGCAGCCCGCTTAGCGGGGATAGTACGCAGTATTTT
TRBV7-8	NA	TRBJ1-3	16	many	CASSDMGRPSGNTIYF	TGTGCCAGCAGCGACATGGGACGGCCCTCTGGAAACACCATATATTTT
TRBV6-1	NA	TRBJ1-3	16	few	CASSELGTGAGNTIYF	TGTGCCAGCAGTGAACTAGGGACCGGAGCTGGAAACACCATATATTTT
TRBV11-2	TRBD2	TRBJ2-3	12	many	CASRLGRGTQYF	TGTGCCAGCAGGCTAGGGAGGGGTACGCAGTATTTT
TRBV2	NA	TRBJ1-2	16	NA	CASSETSQRAIYGYTF	TGTGCCAGCAGTGAAACCTCCCAGAGGGCAATTTATGGCTACACCTTC
TRBV6-5	NA	TRBJ1-6	13	few	CASSSSRDSPLHF	TGTGCCAGCAGTTCCTCTCGGGATTCACCCCTCCACTTT
TRBV5-1	NA	TRBJ1-3	15	few	CASSLEGFSGNTIYF	TGCGCCAGCAGCTTGGAGGGTTTCTCTGGAAACACCATATATTTT
TRBV28	NA	TRBJ1-4	13	many	CASSLGGREKLFF	TGTGCCAGCAGTTTAGGGGGACGAGAAAAACTGTTTTTT
TRBV20-1	NA	TRBJ1-2	11	few	CSVQLNYGYTF	TGCAGTGTGCAGCTTAACTATGGCTACACCTTC
TRBV5-5	NA	TRBJ2-2	16	many	CASSSPRTSNTGELFF	TGTGCCAGCAGCTCGCCGAGGACCAGTAACACCGGGGAGCTGTTTTTT
TRBV12-3/TRBV12-4	NA	TRBJ2-5	12	many	CASSLSGSTQYF	TGTGCCAGCAGTTTGTCGGGGAGCACCCAGTACTTC
TRBV3-1	TRBD1	TRBJ1-1	16	NA	CASRNRGGTRNTEAFF	TGTGCCAGCAGGAACAGGGGGGGGACACGAAACACTGAAGCTTTCTTT
TRBV20-1	NA	TRBJ2-7	11	many	CSASTALEQYF	TGCAGTGCATCGACAGCCCTCGAGCAGTACTTC
TRBV28	NA	TRBJ2-2	11	few	CASNLRGELFF	TGTGCCAGCAACCTGAGGGGGGAGCTGTTTTTT
TRBV15	NA	TRBJ2-5	17	NA	CATSTLTGRVSGKTQYF	TGTGCCACCAGCACACTCACGGGCAGGGTATCGGGAAAGACCCAGTACTTC
TRBV14	NA	TRBJ2-6	17	many	CASSQVMVSAGANVLTF	TGTGCCAGCAGCCAAGTAATGGTATCAGCTGGGGCCAACGTCCTGACTTTC
TRBV9	NA	TRBJ2-3	16	few	CASSAGQHSNADTQYF	TGTGCCAGCAGCGCGGGTCAGCATAGCAACGCAGATACGCAGTATTTT
TRBV6-2/TRBV6-3	NA	TRBJ2-1	16	NA	CASSYSEFSSYNEQFF	TGTGCCAGCAGTTACTCAGAGTTTAGCTCCTACAATGAGCAGTTCTTC
TRBV5-1	TRBD1	TRBJ2-2	18	NA	CASSPRGTGGYVTGELFF	TGCGCCAGCAGCCCCAGGGGGACAGGGGGCTATGTAACCGGGGAGCTGTTTTTT
TRBV2	NA	TRBJ2-7	14	few	CASSQTLRGYEQYF	TGTGCCAGCAGTCAAACACTGAGGGGCTACGAGCAGTACTTC
TRBV29-1	TRBD1	TRBJ2-7	13	NA	CSVSWTGGGEQYF	TGCAGCGTTAGTTGGACAGGGGGCGGCGAGCAGTACTTC
TRBV19	NA	TRBJ2-3	13	few	CASSRASTDTQYF	TGTGCCAGTAGCAGGGCCAGCACAGATACGCAGTATTTT
TRBV15	NA	TRBJ1-1	14	few	CATSRDRLNTEAFF	TGTGCCACCAGCAGAGACCGGCTGAACACTGAAGCTTTCTTT
TRBV15	NA	TRBJ1-5	12	few	CATSRVNQPQHF	TGTGCCACCAGCAGAGTCAATCAGCCCCAGCATTTT
TRBV27	NA	TRBJ1-2	15	few	CASISLRGIDYGYTF	TGTGCCAGCATCAGCCTCAGGGGCATCGACTATGGCTACACCTTC
TRBV13	NA	TRBJ2-7	14	NA	CASSLGGFPYEQYF	TGTGCCAGCAGCTTAGGTGGATTTCCCTACGAGCAGTACTTC
TRBV7-3	TRBD1	TRBJ1-1	12	many	CASSLGTGEAFF	TGTGCCAGCAGCCTCGGGACAGGGGAAGCTTTCTTT
TRBV30	TRBD1	TRBJ2-7	14	many	CAWSTWTGQNEQYF	TGTGCCTGGAGTACATGGACAGGGCAAAACGAGCAGTACTTC
TRBV20-1	NA	TRBJ2-3	13	many	CSAATDSTDTQYF	TGCAGTGCTGCGACGGATAGCACAGATACGCAGTATTTT
TRBV20-1	TRBD2	TRBJ2-7	19	NA	CSANPALSLAGGPPTEQYF	TGCAGTGCTAACCCCGCCCTGTCTTTAGCGGGAGGGCCCCCCACCGAGCAGTACTTC
TRBV7-8	NA	TRBJ2-3	17	many	CASSLAPATRPTDTQYF	TGTGCCAGCAGCTTAGCGCCCGCGACTAGACCCACAGATACGCAGTATTTT
TRBV28	NA	TRBJ1-2	14	many	CASSLSGENYGYTF	TGTGCCAGCAGTTTGTCAGGGGAGAACTATGGCTACACCTTC
TRBV10-3	NA	TRBJ2-7	17	many	CAISEAPSTARSYEQYF	TGTGCCATCAGTGAGGCCCCATCGACAGCTAGATCCTACGAGCAGTACTTC
TRBV5-1	NA	TRBJ2-2	17	many	CASSLAASGSNTGELFF	TGCGCCAGCAGCTTGGCCGCGAGCGGTTCTAACACCGGGGAGCTGTTTTTT
TRBV7-9	TRBD2	TRBJ2-5	15	many	CASSLGSGSRETQYF	TGTGCCAGCAGCTTGGGTAGCGGGAGCAGGGAGACCCAGTACTTC
TRBV19	NA	TRBJ1-1	14	few	CASSIVALGTEAFF	TGTGCCAGTAGTATAGTGGCTTTGGGGACTGAAGCTTTCTTT
TRBV20-1	TRBD2	TRBJ2-3	13	many	CSATSGRTDTQYF	TGCAGTGCGACTAGCGGGAGAACAGATACGCAGTATTTT
TRBV5-1	TRBD2	TRBJ2-1	12	many	CASRLTSYEQFF	TGCGCCAGCAGGTTGACTAGCTATGAGCAGTTCTTC